This is a list of T cell receptor beta chains from one sample in a study of blood T cell repertoires in COVID-19. Sequencing was performed with immunoSEQ multiplex PCR; in TCRdb, only in-frame clones are kept and a portion is missing. This sample has approximately 170,000 clones, with roughly four fifths found just once. The sequenced material came from peripheral blood. The source is a man between 65 and 85 years old who had recovered from COVID-19. Each CDR3 is given with its conserved first and last residue. The D gene is left open where the match is weak. Size is stated for part of the rows, as once, few or many counts, or as a class when the clone is expanded.

size: once; J: TRBJ2-7; V: TRBV12-3/TRBV12-4; D: NA; DNA: TGTGCCAGCAGTTCTGGACAGTACGAGCAGTACTTC; CDR3: CASSSGQYEQYF
size: once; J: TRBJ1-1; V: TRBV19; D: NA; DNA: TGTGCCAGTAGTATAACAGGAACAATGAACACTGAAGCTTTCTTT; CDR3: CASSITGTMNTEAFF
size: NA; J: TRBJ2-5; V: TRBV4-3; D: TRBD2; DNA: TGCGCCAGCAGCCAAGGGCTTGGCGGGAGGGCCCCCTCGGAGACCCAGTACTTC; CDR3: CASSQGLGGRAPSETQYF
size: NA; J: TRBJ2-3; V: TRBV7-2; D: NA; DNA: TGTGCCAGCAGCCCCGGGGCAGATACGCAGTATTTT; CDR3: CASSPGADTQYF
size: NA; J: TRBJ2-2; V: TRBV18; D: TRBD2; DNA: TGTGCCAGCTCACCACGCGGGGGGGCCACCGGGGAGCTGTTTTTT; CDR3: CASSPRGGATGELFF
size: NA; J: TRBJ1-2; V: TRBV2; D: TRBD1; DNA: TGTGCCAGCAGTGGGGGACAGTTATATGGCTACACCTTC; CDR3: CASSGGQLYGYTF
size: NA; J: TRBJ1-4; V: TRBV19; D: NA; DNA: TGTGCCAGTGGGGGACTCGCAACTAATGAAAAACTGTTTTTT; CDR3: CASGGLATNEKLFF
size: NA; J: TRBJ2-1; V: TRBV5-1; D: NA; DNA: TGCGCCAGCAGGGACGGAGGGGAGTATGAGCAGTTCTTC; CDR3: CASRDGGEYEQFF
size: once; J: TRBJ2-2; V: TRBV3-1/TRBV3-2; D: NA; DNA: TGTGCCAGCAGCCCTTTCCAGGGCACCGGGGAGCTGTTTTTT; CDR3: CASSPFQGTGELFF
size: NA; J: TRBJ2-1; V: TRBV7-2; D: TRBD2; DNA: TGTGCCAGCAGCTTAGCGACGGCTAGCGGCAATGAGCAGTTCTTC; CDR3: CASSLATASGNEQFF
size: once; J: TRBJ2-3; V: TRBV27; D: TRBD1; DNA: TGTGCCAGCAGGTTCGGGACAGGGTCTGGTACAGATACGCAGTATTTT; CDR3: CASRFGTGSGTDTQYF
size: NA; J: TRBJ1-4; V: TRBV2; D: NA; DNA: TGTGCCAGCAGTGAGAGTCCCGGAGGGCAAGAAAAACTGTTTTTT; CDR3: CASSESPGGQEKLFF
size: NA; J: TRBJ2-2; V: TRBV5-6; D: TRBD1; DNA: TGTGCCAGCAGCTTAGTAGTCAGGGGGCCCGCCGGGGAGCTGTTTTTT; CDR3: CASSLVVRGPAGELFF
size: NA; J: TRBJ1-1; V: TRBV7-9; D: NA; DNA: TGTGCCAGCAGCTCGGACAGTGTCGGGATCTCTGAAGCTTTCTTT; CDR3: CASSSDSVGISEAFF
size: NA; J: TRBJ2-5; V: TRBV5-1; D: NA; DNA: TGCGCCAGCAGCTTGGAGGGGGAAGAGACCCAGTACTTC; CDR3: CASSLEGEETQYF
size: NA; J: TRBJ2-7; V: TRBV7-2; D: TRBD2; DNA: TGTGCCAGCAGCCTAAGACTAGCGGGAGAGAATCCATCGTCCTACGAGCAGTACTTC; CDR3: CASSLRLAGENPSSYEQYF
size: NA; J: TRBJ2-5; V: TRBV6-6; D: NA; DNA: TGTGCCAGCAGTTATGGTCCCGGGACCCGTAGCGGGACCCAGTACTTC; CDR3: CASSYGPGTRSGTQYF
size: NA; J: TRBJ2-1; V: TRBV19; D: NA; DNA: TGTGCCAGTAGTATCACCCTGGACAACCCCCAGTTCTTC; CDR3: CASSITLDNPQFF